Below, 11 T cell receptor beta chains from the same sample are listed, as sequenced in a study of shared clonotypes between healthy human individuals (TCRdb year 2020). The receptor library was made with the immunoSEQ multiplex PCR assay. This immuneACCESS table, as held by TCRdb, lists in-frame sequences with V and J called but not all clones. Of the missing ones, under half trace to an unresolved V gene in checked studies; the others have no known cause. This sample gives approximately 2,000,000 clones in total; under 95% of them show up just once. The top ten constitute around 0.35% of the sample. Sequencing was done on a sample of naive CD4+ T cells from PBMCs. Interpreted using the paper, the cell subset or site label stands for: CD45RA+ positively selected. The receptors shown here come from a man younger than 35 in good health. Some clones in this sample may be carry-over from other donors' samples.

The chain carries TRBV9 and TRBJ1-1, with 9 bases identical to TRBD1. The CDR3 is 14 residues long. Trimming took 5 bases from V and 7 from J; bases not matched to a gene: 9. The germline CDR1 and CDR2 sequences are SGDLS and YYNGEE. The CDR3 loop is CASSGQGWKNEAFF. The CDR3, as DNA: TGTGCCAGCAGTGGACAGGGGTGGAAGAATGAAGCTTTCTTT.

This chain links TRBV11-2 with TRBJ2-5; 11 bases agree with TRBD2. Losses at the gene ends were 5 bases for V and 4 bases for J; bases not matched to a gene: 6. CDR1 is SGHAT and CDR2 is FQNNGV in the germline V gene. The CDR3 totals 15 residues. The CDR3, as DNA: TGTGCCAGCAGCGGACGACTAGCGGGAATAGAGACCCAGTACTTC. This gives the protein CASSGRLAGIETQYF.

The chain uses TRBV6-5 and TRBJ2-7; D remains unclear. V was shortened by 6 bases and J by 5 bases, with 17 bases between the two germline ends. From germline, CDR1 is MNHEY and CDR2 SVGAGI. The CDR3 has 14 amino acids. Here the CDR3 reads CASSLNLFGDEQYF. For the CDR3, the DNA is TGTGCCAGCAGCCTCAATTTGTTTGGGGACGAGCAGTACTTC.

This clone was detected only once. The rearrangement links TRBV10-2 to TRBJ2-3; 10 positions agree with TRBD2. V shed 7 bases and J 4 bases; nucleotides not matched to a gene: 11. The CDR3 extends over 16 amino acids. CDR1 WSHSY and CDR2 SAAADI come from the germline V gene. DNA for the CDR3: TGCGCCAGCAAGGAGCGGGAGGGCCGATGGGCAGATACGCAGTATTTT. Translated, it gives CASKEREGRWADTQYF.

The chain recombines TRBV6-6 with TRBJ2-7, with D unresolved. Germline V gene lookup returns CDR1 MNHNY and CDR2 SVGAGI (reference sequence). This CDR3 spans 14 amino acids. Trimming removed 0 bases from V and 2 bases from J, with 8 bases in between. The CDR3 DNA is TGTGCCAGCAGTTACTCGAGAACAGCCTACGAGCAGTACTTC. As protein: CASSYSRTAYEQYF.

The genes are TRBV5-6 and TRBJ2-2; D unclear. The CDR3 is made up of 13 amino acids. Trimming removed 1 base from V and 6 bases from J, with 7 bases in between. Germline V gene lookup returns CDR1 SGHDT and CDR2 YYEEEE. CDR3 residues: CASSLRLAGELFF. The CDR3 DNA reads as TGTGCCAGCAGCTTGAGGCTCGCCGGGGAGCTGTTTTTT.

The rearrangement links TRBV2 to TRBJ1-2; 9 bases line up with TRBD1. Germline values: CDR1 SNHLY, CDR2 FYNNEI. Trimming took 7 bases from V and 6 from J; bases not matched to a gene: 9. The CDR3 is 14 amino acids. The CDR3 here is CASNNRDRDHGYTF. In DNA, the CDR3 is TGTGCCAGCAACAATAGGGACAGGGACCATGGCTACACCTTC.

V and J are TRBV28 and TRBJ1-3, with 9 bases fitting TRBD1. The CDR3 is made up of 15 amino acids. Germline CDR1 and CDR2: MDHEN and SYDVKM. The junction had 9 bases not matched to a gene; V was cut back by 5 bases and J by 7 bases. The CDR3 reads CASSNPGQGWNTIYF. The DNA of the CDR3 is TGTGCCAGCAGTAATCCCGGACAGGGGTGGAACACCATATATTTT.

The V call is TRBV5-4, the J call TRBJ1-1, with 11 bases lining up with TRBD1. The CDR3 runs 17 residues. Germline V CDR1 and CDR2: SGHNT, YYREEE (reference sequence). Trimming removed 0 bases from V and 5 bases from J; junction bases left unmatched: 9. The CDR3 protein is CASSLGGQGARRTEAFF. CDR3 sequence (DNA): TGTGCCAGCAGCTTGGGTGGACAGGGGGCGAGGAGGACTGAAGCTTTCTTT. Using reference TRBV5-4 and TRBJ1-1 for the parts outside the CDR3, the full variable domain is ETGVTQSPTHLIKTRGQQVTLRCSSQSGHNTVSWYQQALGQGPQFIFQYYREEENGRGNFPPRFSGLQFPNYSSELNVNALELDDSALYLCASSLGGQGARRTEAFFGQGTRLTVV.

The gene calls are TRBV6-1 and TRBJ1-1; D is possibly TRBD1 (5 bases). Germline values: CDR1 MNHNS, CDR2 SASEGT. The CDR3 sequence is 14 residues long. Deletions cut 6 bases from V and 7 bases from J, with 18 bases between. CDR3 sequence: CASSRSGGMGEAFF. DNA of the CDR3: TGTGCCAGCAGCCGCAGCGGGGGAATGGGTGAAGCTTTCTTT.

A note on this clone: Other DNA sequences in this specimen translate into the identical CDR3. The rearrangement links TRBV5-1 to TRBJ1-1; 8 nucleotides match TRBD1. V lost 3 bases to trimming and J lost 4 bases; unmatched junction nucleotides: 2. The length of the CDR3 is 13 residues. The germline V gene encodes CDR1 SGHRS and CDR2 YFSETQ. The CDR3 nucleotides read TGCGCCAGCAGCTCTCAGGGGGCCACTGAAGCTTTCTTT. This translates into CASSSQGATEAFF. Full variable domain (missing parts from reference TRBV5-1 and TRBJ1-1): KAGVTQTPRYLIKTRGQQVTLSCSPISGHRSVSWYQQTPGQGLQFLFEYFSETQRNKGNFPGRFSGRQFSNSRSEMNVSTLELGDSALYLCASSSQGATEAFFGQGTRLTVV.